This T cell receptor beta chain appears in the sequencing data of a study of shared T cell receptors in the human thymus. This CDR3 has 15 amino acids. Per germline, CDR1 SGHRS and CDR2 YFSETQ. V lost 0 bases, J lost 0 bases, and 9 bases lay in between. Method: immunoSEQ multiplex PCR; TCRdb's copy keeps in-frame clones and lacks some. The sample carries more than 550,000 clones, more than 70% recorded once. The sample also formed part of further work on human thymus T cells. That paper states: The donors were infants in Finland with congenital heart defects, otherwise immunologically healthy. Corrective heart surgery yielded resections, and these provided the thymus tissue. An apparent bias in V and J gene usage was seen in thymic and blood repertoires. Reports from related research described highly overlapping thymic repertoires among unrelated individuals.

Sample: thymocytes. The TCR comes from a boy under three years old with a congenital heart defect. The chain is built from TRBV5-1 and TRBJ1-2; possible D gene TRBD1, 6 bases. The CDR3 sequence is CASSLGGPTNYGYTF. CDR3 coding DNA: TGCGCCAGCAGCTTGGGGGGGCCCACTAACTATGGCTACACCTTC.